A single sample is the source of the 11 T cell receptor beta chains below, sequenced in a study of T cell repertoires in cytomegalovirus infection. A single record per CDR3 protein comes from TCRdb applying MiXCR to the reads. This sample carries about 130,000 distinct CDR3 sequences, approximately 9.2% of them seen once, and the ten largest clones take around 10%. Specimen: PBMCs. The receptors come from a human donor in good health (CMV status not recorded). Some clones in this sample may be carry-over from other donors' samples.

This clonotype was detected a few times. This chain's CDR3 is CASRLLRGEAGELFF. The CDR3 nucleotides are TGTGCCAGCAGACTCCTCCGGGGGGAAGCCGGGGAGCTGTTTTTT. The rearrangement joins TRBV2 to TRBJ2-2, with 7 bases that match TRBD2. Looked up from germline, CDR1 is SNHLY and CDR2 is FYNNEI. This CDR3 contains 15 residues. The V segment lost 6 bases and the J segment 6 bases; nucleotides outside the gene matches: 10.

There are many counts of this clonotype. The chain joins TRBV6-2 or TRBV6-3 to TRBJ1-2; TRBD1 is a possible D gene (6 bases). The CDR3 consists of 15 residues. V was trimmed by 6 bases and J by 4 bases, leaving 18 bases between them. The V gene's germline CDR1 is MNHEY and CDR2 SVGEGT. CDR3 coding DNA: TGTGCCAGCAGCCCCATCGAGGACAGAATCTATGGCTACACCTTC. It specifies CASSPIEDRIYGYTF.

This clonotype was detected a few times. The rearrangement joins TRBV6-5 to TRBJ1-3, with no clear D. The CDR3 extends over 11 amino acids. V was cut by 3 bases and J by 6 bases, with 3 bases left in between. Germline V lookup: CDR1 MNHEY, CDR2 SVGAGI. The DNA of the CDR3 is TGTGCCAGCAGTTATGCAAACACCATATATTTT. Residues: CASSYANTIYF.

This clonotype has a count of ten or more. V gene TRBV6-5 combines with J gene TRBJ2-3; 8 positions agree with TRBD2. Unmatched junction bases numbered 10, after V lost 3 bases and J lost 2 bases. The CDR3 loop spans 17 amino acids. The germline CDR1 and CDR2 sequences are MNHEY and SVGAGI. The CDR3 reads CASSYSSGGTVTDTQYF. CDR3 coding DNA: TGTGCCAGCAGTTATTCCTCGGGGGGGACCGTCACAGATACGCAGTATTTT.

The sample holds many counts of this clonotype. J is TRBJ2-7 and V is TRBV12-3 or TRBV12-4, with 7 nucleotides matching TRBD2. J gave up 0 bases and V 3 bases, and 11 bases lay outside the gene matches. The CDR3 extends over 17 amino acids. In DNA, the CDR3 is TGTGCCAGCAGTTTCCGTCTCGGCGGGGGTAGCTCCTACGAGCAGTACTTC. Translating gives CASSFRLGGGSSYEQYF.

This clonotype was found once. V usage is TRBV5-5 and J usage is TRBJ2-3, with D uncertain. V was clipped by 2 bases and J by 1 base, with 8 bases between them. Germline CDR1 SGHKS, CDR2 YYEKEE (reference sequence). The CDR3 extends over 14 amino acids. The CDR3 is CASSLVWGTDTQYF. CDR3 sequence (DNA): TGTGCCAGCAGCTTAGTCTGGGGCACAGATACGCAGTATTTT. Looking up the rest from reference TRBV5-5 and TRBJ2-3 gives the full variable domain: DAGVTQSPTHLIKTRGQQVTLRCSPISGHKSVSWYQQVLGQGPQFIFQYYEKEERGRGNFPDRFSARQFPNYSSELNVNALLLGDSALYLCASSLVWGTDTQYFGPGTRLTVL.

This clonotype was found many times. The chain combines TRBV7-2 with TRBJ1-3; weak D call: TRBD1 (5 bases). V lost 1 base, J lost 8 bases, and 9 bases lay in between. The CDR3 has 13 residues. From germline, CDR1 is SGHTA and CDR2 FQGNSA. DNA of the CDR3: TGTGCCAGCAGCTTAGTTAGCAGGGACACCATATATTTT. It translates to CASSLVSRDTIYF.

This clonotype came up many times. V and J are TRBV10-3 and TRBJ1-3, with D perhaps matching TRBD1 (5 bases). This CDR3 comprises 15 residues. Germline lookup yields CDR1 ENHRY and CDR2 SYGVKD. With 6 bases removed from V and 0 bases from J, the gap between germline ends came to 12 bases. The CDR3 is CAISEGTYSGNTIYF. The CDR3 DNA reads as TGTGCCATCAGCGAGGGGACTTACTCTGGAAACACCATATATTTT.

This clonotype was detected a few times. V and J are TRBV29-1 and TRBJ2-3; 9 bases map to TRBD2. Germline CDR1 is SQVTM and CDR2 is ANQGSEA. This CDR3 is built from 15 residues. The V segment lost 0 bases and the J segment 6 bases; nucleotides outside the gene matches: 7. The CDR3 DNA follows: TGCAGCGTTGAAGAGGCTAGCGGGGCCCGTGATACGCAGTATTTT. Protein product: CSVEEASGARDTQYF.

This clonotype was seen repeatedly, ten times or more. The chain uses TRBV28 and TRBJ1-1; a weak D match, TRBD1 (6 bases). The CDR3 length is 16 residues. CDR1 MDHEN and CDR2 SYDVKM come from the germline V gene. V lost 3 bases, J lost 5 bases, and 19 bases lay in between. The CDR3 here is CASSFPLTGKETEAFF. The CDR3 region has the DNA TGTGCCAGCAGTTTTCCACTGACAGGCAAGGAGACTGAAGCTTTCTTT.

V gene TRBV18 combines with J gene TRBJ1-1; 9 bases agree with TRBD1. Germline values: CDR1 KGHSH, CDR2 LQKENI. V was clipped by 6 bases and J by 8 bases; unmatched bases: 10. There are 14 residues in the CDR3. The CDR3 sequence: CASSPGTGRREAFF. The CDR3 nucleotides read TGTGCCAGCTCCCCCGGGACAGGGCGCCGCGAAGCTTTCTTT.